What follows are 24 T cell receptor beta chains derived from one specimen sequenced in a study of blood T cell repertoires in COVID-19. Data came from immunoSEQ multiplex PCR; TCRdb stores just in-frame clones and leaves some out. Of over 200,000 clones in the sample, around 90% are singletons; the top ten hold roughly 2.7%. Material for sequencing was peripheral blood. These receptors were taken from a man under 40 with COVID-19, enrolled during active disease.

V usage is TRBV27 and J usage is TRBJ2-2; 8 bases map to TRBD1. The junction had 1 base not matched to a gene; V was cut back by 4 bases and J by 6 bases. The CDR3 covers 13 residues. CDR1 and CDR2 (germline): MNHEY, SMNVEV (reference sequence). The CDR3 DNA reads TGTGCCAGCAGTTGGACAGGGCCCGGGGAGCTGTTTTTT. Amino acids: CASSWTGPGELFF.

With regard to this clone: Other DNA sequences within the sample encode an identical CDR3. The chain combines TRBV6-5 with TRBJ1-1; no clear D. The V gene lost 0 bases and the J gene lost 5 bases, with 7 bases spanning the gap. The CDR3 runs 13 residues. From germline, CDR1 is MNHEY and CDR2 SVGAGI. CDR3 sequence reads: CASSYSRGTEAFF. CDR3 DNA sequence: TGTGCCAGCAGTTACTCAAGAGGGACTGAAGCTTTCTTT.

The CDR3 sequence: CASSPETGGTIYGYTF. The CDR3 DNA is TGTGCCAGCTCACCGGAGACAGGGGGCACGATCTATGGCTACACCTTC. The chain uses TRBV18 and TRBJ1-2; 10 nucleotides align to TRBD1. The CDR3 covers 16 residues. The J segment lost 4 bases and the V segment lost 3 bases, leaving 8 bases of the junction unmatched. CDR1 is KGHSH and CDR2 is LQKENI in the germline V gene. Variable domain in full (rest from reference TRBV18 and TRBJ1-2): NAGVMQNPRHLVRRRGQEARLRCSPMKGHSHVYWYRQLPEEGLKFMVYLQKENIIDESGMPKERFSAEFPKEGPSILRIQQVVRGDSAAYFCASSPETGGTIYGYTFGSGTRLTVV.

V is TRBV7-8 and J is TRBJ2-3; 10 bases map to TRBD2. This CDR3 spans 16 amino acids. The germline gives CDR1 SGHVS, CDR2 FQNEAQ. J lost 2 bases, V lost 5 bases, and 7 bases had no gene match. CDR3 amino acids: CASSRTLAGNTDTQYF. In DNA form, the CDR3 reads TGTGCCAGCAGCCGGACACTAGCGGGGAACACAGATACGCAGTATTTT.

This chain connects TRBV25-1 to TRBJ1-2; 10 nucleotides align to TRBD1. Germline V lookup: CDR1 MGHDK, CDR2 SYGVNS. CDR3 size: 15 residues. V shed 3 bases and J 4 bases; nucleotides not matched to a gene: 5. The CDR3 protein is CASSDPGQGLYGYTF. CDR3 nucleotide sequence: TGTGCCAGCAGTGACCCGGGACAGGGGCTCTATGGCTACACCTTC.

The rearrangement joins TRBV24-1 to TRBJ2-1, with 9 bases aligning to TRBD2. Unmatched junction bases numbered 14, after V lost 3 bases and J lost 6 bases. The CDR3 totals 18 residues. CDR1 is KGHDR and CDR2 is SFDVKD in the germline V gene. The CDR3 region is CATSDLPLAGGPGNEQFF. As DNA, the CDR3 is TGTGCCACCAGTGATCTCCCCCTCGCGGGAGGGCCAGGCAATGAGCAGTTCTTC.

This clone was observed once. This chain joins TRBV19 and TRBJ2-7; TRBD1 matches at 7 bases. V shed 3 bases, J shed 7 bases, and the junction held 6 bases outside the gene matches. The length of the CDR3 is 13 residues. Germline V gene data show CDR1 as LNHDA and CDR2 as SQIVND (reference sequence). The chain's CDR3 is CASSILGTEEQYF. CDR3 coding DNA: TGTGCCAGTAGTATTTTAGGGACAGAAGAGCAGTACTTC. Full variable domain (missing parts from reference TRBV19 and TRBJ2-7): DGGITQSPKYLFRKEGQNVTLSCEQNLNHDAMYWYRQDPGQGLRLIYYSQIVNDFQKGDIAEGYSVSREKKESFPLTVTSAQKNPTAFYLCASSILGTEEQYFGPGTRLTVT.

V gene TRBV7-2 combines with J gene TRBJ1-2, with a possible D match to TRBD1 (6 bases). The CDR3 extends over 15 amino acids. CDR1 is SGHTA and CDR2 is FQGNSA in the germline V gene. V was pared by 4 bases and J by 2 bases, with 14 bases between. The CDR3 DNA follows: TGTGCCAGCAGCTCCTCCTTTGGGGGCAACTATGGCTACACCTTC. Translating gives CASSSSFGGNYGYTF.

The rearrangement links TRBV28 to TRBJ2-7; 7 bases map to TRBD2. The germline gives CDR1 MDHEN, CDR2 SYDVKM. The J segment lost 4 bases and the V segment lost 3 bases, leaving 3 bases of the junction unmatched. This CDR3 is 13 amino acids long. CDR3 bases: TGTGCCAGCAGTTTTAGCGGGCCATACGAGCAGTACTTC. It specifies CASSFSGPYEQYF.

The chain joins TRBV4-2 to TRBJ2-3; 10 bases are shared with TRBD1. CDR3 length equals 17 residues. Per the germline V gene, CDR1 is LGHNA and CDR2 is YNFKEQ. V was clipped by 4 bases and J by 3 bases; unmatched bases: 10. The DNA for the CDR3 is TGTGCCAGCAGCCCCGATTTTGGGACAGGGGCGACAGATACGCAGTATTTT. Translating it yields CASSPDFGTGATDTQYF.

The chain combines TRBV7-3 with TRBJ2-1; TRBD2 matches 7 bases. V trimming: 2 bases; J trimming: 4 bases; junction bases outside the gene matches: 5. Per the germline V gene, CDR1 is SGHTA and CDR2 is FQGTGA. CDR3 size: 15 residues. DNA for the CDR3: TGTGCCAGCAGCTTAGAACTAGCGAATTACAATGAGCAGTTCTTC. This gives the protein CASSLELANYNEQFF.

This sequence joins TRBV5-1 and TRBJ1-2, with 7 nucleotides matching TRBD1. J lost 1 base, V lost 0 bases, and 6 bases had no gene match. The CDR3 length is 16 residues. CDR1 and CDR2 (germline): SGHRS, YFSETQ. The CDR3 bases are TGCGCCAGCAGCTTGGCGGGACAGCAGCTTAACTATGGCTACACCTTC. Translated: CASSLAGQQLNYGYTF. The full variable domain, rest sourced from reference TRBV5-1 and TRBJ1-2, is KAGVTQTPRYLIKTRGQQVTLSCSPISGHRSVSWYQQTPGQGLQFLFEYFSETQRNKGNFPGRFSGRQFSNSRSEMNVSTLELGDSALYLCASSLAGQQLNYGYTFGSGTRLTVV.

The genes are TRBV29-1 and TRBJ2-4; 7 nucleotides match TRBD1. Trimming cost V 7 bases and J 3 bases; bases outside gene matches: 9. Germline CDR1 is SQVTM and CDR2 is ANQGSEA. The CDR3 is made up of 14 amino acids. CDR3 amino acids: CSAQTGLGKNIQYF. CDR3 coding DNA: TGCAGCGCTCAGACAGGGTTGGGCAAAAACATTCAGTACTTC.

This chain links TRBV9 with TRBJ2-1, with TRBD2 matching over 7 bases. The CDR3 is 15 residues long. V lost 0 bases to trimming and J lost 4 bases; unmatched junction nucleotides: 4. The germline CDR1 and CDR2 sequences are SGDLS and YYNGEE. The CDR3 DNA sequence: TGTGCCAGCAGCGTAGGGGGAGGGGTATACAATGAGCAGTTCTTC. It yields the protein CASSVGGGVYNEQFF.

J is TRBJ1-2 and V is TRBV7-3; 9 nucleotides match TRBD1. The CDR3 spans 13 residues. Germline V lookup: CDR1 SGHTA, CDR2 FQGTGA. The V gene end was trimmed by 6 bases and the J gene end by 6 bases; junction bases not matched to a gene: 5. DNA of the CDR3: TGTGCCAGCAGTTTTCGACAGGGGGATGGCTACACCTTC. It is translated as CASSFRQGDGYTF.

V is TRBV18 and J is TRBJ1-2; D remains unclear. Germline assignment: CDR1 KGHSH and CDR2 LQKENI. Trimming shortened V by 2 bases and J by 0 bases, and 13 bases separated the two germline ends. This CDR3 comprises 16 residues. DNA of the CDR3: TGTGCCAGCTCACCATCGGGGATTAAAGCTAACTATGGCTACACCTTC. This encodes CASSPSGIKANYGYTF. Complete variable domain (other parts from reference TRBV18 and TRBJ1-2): NAGVMQNPRHLVRRRGQEARLRCSPMKGHSHVYWYRQLPEEGLKFMVYLQKENIIDESGMPKERFSAEFPKEGPSILRIQQVVRGDSAAYFCASSPSGIKANYGYTFGSGTRLTVV.

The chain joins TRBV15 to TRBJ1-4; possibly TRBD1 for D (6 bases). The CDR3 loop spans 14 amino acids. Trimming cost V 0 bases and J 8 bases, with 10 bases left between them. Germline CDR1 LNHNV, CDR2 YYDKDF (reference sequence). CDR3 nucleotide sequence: TGTGCCACCAGCAGAGACAGGGGATTGGAAAAACTGTTTTTT. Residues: CATSRDRGLEKLFF.

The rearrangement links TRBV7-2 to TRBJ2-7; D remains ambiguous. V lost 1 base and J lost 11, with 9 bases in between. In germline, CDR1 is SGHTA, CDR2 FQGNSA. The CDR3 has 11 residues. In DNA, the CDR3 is TGTGCCAGCAGCTTAGGGGCCCAGAAGTACTTC. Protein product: CASSLGAQKYF.

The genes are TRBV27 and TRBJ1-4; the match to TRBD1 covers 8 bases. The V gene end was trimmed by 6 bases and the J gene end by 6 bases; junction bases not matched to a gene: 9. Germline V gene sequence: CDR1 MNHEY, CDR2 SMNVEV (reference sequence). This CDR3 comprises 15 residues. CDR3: CASSPDRGKDEKLFF. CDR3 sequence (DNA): TGTGCCAGCAGCCCTGACAGGGGTAAGGATGAAAAACTGTTTTTT.

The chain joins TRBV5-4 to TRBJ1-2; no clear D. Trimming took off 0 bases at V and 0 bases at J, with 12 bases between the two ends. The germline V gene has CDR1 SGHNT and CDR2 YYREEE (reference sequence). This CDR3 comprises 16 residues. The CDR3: CASSLAADQANYGYTF. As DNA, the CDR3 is TGTGCCAGCAGCTTGGCCGCGGATCAAGCTAACTATGGCTACACCTTC.

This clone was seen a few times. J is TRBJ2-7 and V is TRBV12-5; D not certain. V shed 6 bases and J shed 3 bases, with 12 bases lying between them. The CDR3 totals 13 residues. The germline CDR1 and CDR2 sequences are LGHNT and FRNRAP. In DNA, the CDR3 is TGTGCTAGTGGCTCCACCACAGACTACGAGCAGTACTTC. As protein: CASGSTTDYEQYF.

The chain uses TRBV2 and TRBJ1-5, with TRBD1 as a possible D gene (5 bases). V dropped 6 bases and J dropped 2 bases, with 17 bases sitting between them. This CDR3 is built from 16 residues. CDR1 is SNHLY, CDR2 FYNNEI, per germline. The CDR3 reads CASSLTSGGGNQPQHF. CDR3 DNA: TGTGCCAGCAGCTTAACCTCCGGGGGAGGCAATCAGCCCCAGCATTTT.

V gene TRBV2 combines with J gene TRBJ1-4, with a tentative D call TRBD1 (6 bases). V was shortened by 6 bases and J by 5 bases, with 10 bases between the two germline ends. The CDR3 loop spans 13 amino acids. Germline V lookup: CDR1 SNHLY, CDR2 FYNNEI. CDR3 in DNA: TGTGCCAGCAGGGAACAGGGAAATGAAAAACTGTTTTTT. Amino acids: CASREQGNEKLFF.

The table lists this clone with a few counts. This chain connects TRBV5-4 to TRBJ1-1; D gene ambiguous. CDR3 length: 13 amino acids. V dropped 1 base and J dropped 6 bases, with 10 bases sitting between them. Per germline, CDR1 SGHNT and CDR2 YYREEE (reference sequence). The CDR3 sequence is CASSLIRGAEAFF. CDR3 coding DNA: TGTGCCAGCAGCTTGATTCGGGGTGCTGAAGCTTTCTTT.